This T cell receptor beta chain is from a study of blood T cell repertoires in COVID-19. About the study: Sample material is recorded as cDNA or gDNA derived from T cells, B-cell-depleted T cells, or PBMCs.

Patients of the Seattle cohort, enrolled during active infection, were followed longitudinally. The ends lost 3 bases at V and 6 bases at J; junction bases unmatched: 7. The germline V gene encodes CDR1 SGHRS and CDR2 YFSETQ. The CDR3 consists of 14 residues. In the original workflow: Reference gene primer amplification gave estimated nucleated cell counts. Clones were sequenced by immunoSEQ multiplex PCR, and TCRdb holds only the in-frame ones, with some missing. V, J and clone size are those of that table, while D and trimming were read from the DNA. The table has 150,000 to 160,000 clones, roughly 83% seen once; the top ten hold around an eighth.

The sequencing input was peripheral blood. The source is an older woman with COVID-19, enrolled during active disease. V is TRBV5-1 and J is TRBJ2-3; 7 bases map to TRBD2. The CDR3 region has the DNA TGCGCCAGCAGCTCCGGACTAGGTCAGGATACGCAGTATTTT. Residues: CASSSGLGQDTQYF.